A single count supports the clone carrying this T cell receptor (beta chain). The record originates from a study of OX40 agonist ivuxolimab in advanced cancers. Study background: Patients received intravenous ivuxolimab every 2 weeks at 0.01 to 10 mg/kg.

The length of the CDR3 is 14 residues. Germline-derived CDR1 and CDR2 are MGHRA and YSYEKL. J gave up 6 bases and V 7 bases, and 9 bases lay outside the gene matches. The method was immunoSEQ multiplex PCR; TCRdb's version includes in-frame clones alone and lacks a portion of them. The table has about 19,000 clones, approximately 80% seen once; the top ten hold 26%. This specimen was CD4+ or CD8+ T cells sorted from blood, taken in a trial of the OX40 agonist ivuxolimab. The clonotype was recovered from an adult with an advanced solid tumor such as melanoma, head and neck, liver or kidney cancer. The V call is TRBV4-1, the J call TRBJ2-3; 8 bases line up with TRBD2. This chain's CDR3 is CASNERGPLDTQYF. The CDR3 nucleotides read TGCGCCAGCAACGAGCGGGGGCCATTGGATACGCAGTATTTT.